These 27 T cell receptor beta chains originate from one sample sequenced in a study of blood T cell repertoires in COVID-19. The repertoire was sequenced with immunoSEQ multiplex PCR; TCRdb's copy has only in-frame clones and lacks some. The sample records 290,000 or so clones, approximately 86% being singletons. The sequencing sample was made of peripheral blood. The receptors here all came from a man in his 70s with acute or convalescent COVID-19.

The chain uses TRBV27 and TRBJ2-7; TRBD1 is a possible D gene (5 bases). V shed 2 bases and J shed 2 bases, with 13 bases lying between them. The CDR3 loop spans 15 amino acids. CDR1 and CDR2 from the germline V gene are MNHEY and SMNVEV (reference sequence). This CDR3 reads CASSLNWGTTYEQYF. The CDR3 DNA is TGTGCCAGCAGTTTAAATTGGGGCACAACCTACGAGCAGTACTTC.

This clone was recorded a few times. Other nucleotide sequences in the sample specify the same CDR3. This rearrangement joins TRBV18 to TRBJ1-5, with TRBD1 as a possible D gene (5 bases). The CDR3 sequence is 16 residues long. In germline, CDR1 is KGHSH, CDR2 LQKENI. V gave up 3 bases and J gave up 0 bases, with 12 bases separating them. This chain's CDR3 is CASSPQTAYSNQPQHF. The CDR3 nucleotides are TGTGCCAGCTCACCGCAGACAGCTTATAGCAATCAGCCCCAGCATTTT. Together with reference TRBV18 and TRBJ1-5, the CDR3 gives the full variable domain: NAGVMQNPRHLVRRRGQEARLRCSPMKGHSHVYWYRQLPEEGLKFMVYLQKENIIDESGMPKERFSAEFPKEGPSILRIQQVVRGDSAAYFCASSPQTAYSNQPQHFGDGTRLSIL.

The chain has TRBV29-1 and TRBJ1-4, with D perhaps matching TRBD1 (6 bases). V dropped 7 bases and J dropped 7 bases, with 19 bases sitting between them. CDR3 length equals 14 residues. Germline values: CDR1 SQVTM, CDR2 ANQGSEA. The CDR3 DNA is TGCAGCGCCCCGGCGGGGGGCTACGGTGAAAAACTGTTTTTT. Translating it yields CSAPAGGYGEKLFF.

A remark on this clone: The identical CDR3 is also encoded by other nucleotide sequences in the sample. The V gene is TRBV2, the J gene TRBJ2-3; unclear D gene. CDR1 is SNHLY and CDR2 is FYNNEI in the germline V gene. The CDR3 is 12 residues long. V was trimmed by 4 bases and J by 2 bases, leaving 4 bases between them. The CDR3 region is CASSVSTDTQYF. DNA for the CDR3: TGTGCCAGCAGTGTATCCACAGATACGCAGTATTTT.

J is TRBJ2-3 and V is TRBV30; a weak D match, TRBD1 (5 bases). Germline CDR1 GTSNPN, CDR2 SVGIG (reference sequence). The length of the CDR3 is 16 residues. Trimming took 0 bases from V and 5 from J, leaving 18 bases between them. CDR3 residues: CAWSVGAGREIDTQYF. CDR3 nucleotides: TGTGCCTGGAGTGTAGGGGCAGGGCGTGAGATAGATACGCAGTATTTT.

The chain employs TRBV7-9 and TRBJ1-1; perhaps TRBD1 as D (6 bases). Trimming cost V 3 bases and J 1 base, with 12 bases left between them. This CDR3 contains 15 residues. In germline, CDR1 is SEHNR, CDR2 FQNEAQ (reference sequence). CDR3: CASSFSGVQNTEAFF. Here the CDR3 DNA reads TGTGCCAGCAGCTTTTCAGGGGTTCAGAACACTGAAGCTTTCTTT. The full variable domain, rest sourced from reference TRBV7-9 and TRBJ1-1, is DTGVSQNPRHKITKRGQNVTFRCDPISEHNRLYWYRQTLGQGPEFLTYFQNEAQLEKSRLLSDRFSAERPKGSFSTLEIQRTEQGDSAMYLCASSFSGVQNTEAFFGQGTRLTVV.

This clone occurred once. J is TRBJ1-6 and V is TRBV4-2; D unclear. V was shortened by 2 bases and J by 9 bases, with 23 bases between the two germline ends. Germline CDR1 and CDR2: LGHNA and YNFKEQ. This CDR3 comprises 18 residues. In DNA form, the CDR3 reads TGTGCCAGCAGCCAACTCAGTTTCTATCTGAGGTCGGCTTCACCCCTCCACTTT. It encodes CASSQLSFYLRSASPLHF.

The rearrangement links TRBV18 to TRBJ2-3; a possible D gene is TRBD1 (6 bases). Trimming removed 0 bases at V and 2 bases at J, with 15 bases between. The length of the CDR3 is 17 residues. Germline-derived CDR1 and CDR2 are KGHSH and LQKENI. The CDR3 protein is CASSPPTGSSNTDTQYF. CDR3 in DNA: TGTGCCAGCTCACCACCTACAGGGAGTAGTAACACAGATACGCAGTATTTT.

This clone was recorded a few times. This sequence joins TRBV2 and TRBJ1-5; D ambiguous. This CDR3 spans 14 amino acids. The V gene's germline CDR1 is SNHLY and CDR2 FYNNEI. V lost 3 bases to trimming and J lost 3 bases, with 9 bases between them. This CDR3 reads CASSDSTYNQPQHF. CDR3 bases: TGTGCCAGCAGTGACTCGACATACAATCAGCCCCAGCATTTT.

V and J are TRBV30 and TRBJ2-1; 12 nucleotides match TRBD2. Germline CDR1 is GTSNPN and CDR2 is SVGIG (reference sequence). The length of the CDR3 is 14 residues. Trimming at V came to 5 bases and at J to 7 bases, leaving 6 bases not matched to a gene. Here the CDR3 DNA reads TGTGCCTGGGTGGGACTAGCGGGTGGAAATGAGCAGTTCTTC. It codes for CAWVGLAGGNEQFF.

The chain carries TRBV10-3 and TRBJ2-4; 12 bases map to TRBD2. Germline values: CDR1 ENHRY, CDR2 SYGVKD. After removal of 4 bases from V and 1 base from J, the junction contained 5 bases not matched to a gene. This CDR3 comprises 17 residues. CDR3: CAISASGGAGAKNIQYF. The CDR3 DNA reads TGTGCCATCAGTGCTAGCGGGGGGGCCGGGGCCAAAAACATTCAGTACTTC.

The chain recombines TRBV5-4 with TRBJ2-7; TRBD2 matches 8 bases. With 4 bases clipped from V and 0 bases from J, the junction kept 6 bases outside the gene matches. CDR1 is SGHNT and CDR2 is YYREEE in the germline V gene (reference sequence). The CDR3 has 15 residues. CDR3 residues: CASSHTSGSSYEQYF. The CDR3 region has the DNA TGTGCCAGCAGCCACACCAGCGGGAGCTCCTACGAGCAGTACTTC.

This sequence joins TRBV19 and TRBJ2-2, with 12 bases lining up with TRBD2. The CDR3 has 16 residues. V lost 7 bases, J lost 3 bases, and 6 bases stayed unmatched. Germline V gene lookup returns CDR1 LNHDA and CDR2 SQIVND (reference sequence). The CDR3 loop is CASTLTSGGYTGELFF. CDR3 in DNA: TGTGCCAGTACCCTGACTAGCGGGGGATACACCGGGGAGCTGTTTTTT.

The sample holds a few counts of this clone. V gene TRBV5-1 combines with J gene TRBJ2-4; weak D call: TRBD2 (6 bases). V was cut by 4 bases and J by 8 bases, with 13 bases left in between. The CDR3 has 13 amino acids. Germline loops: CDR1 SGHRS, CDR2 YFSETQ. The CDR3 coding sequence is TGCGCCAGCAGCGGAGGGGTAGCGGACATTCAGTACTTC. This sequence encodes CASSGGVADIQYF.

CDR3 bases: TGCGCCAGCAGCTTGCTAGGTCTTAATGAAAAACTGTTTTTT. Its protein product is CASSLLGLNEKLFF. This chain connects TRBV5-1 to TRBJ1-4, with no clear D. V was pared by 1 base and J by 4 bases, with 8 bases between. The germline V gene has CDR1 SGHRS and CDR2 YFSETQ. This CDR3 region has 14 residues.

Points on this clone: Other DNA sequences of this sample code for an identical CDR3. The rearrangement joins TRBV9 to TRBJ1-1; D ambiguous. Between the trimmed V and J ends, which lost 0 bases and 1 base, there was a span of 7 bases. The CDR3 totals 14 residues. CDR1 SGDLS and CDR2 YYNGEE come from the germline V gene. Here the CDR3 reads CASSVDRGNTEAFF. For the CDR3, the DNA is TGTGCCAGCAGCGTAGATAGAGGGAACACTGAAGCTTTCTTT.

This clone was found once. J is TRBJ2-3 and V is TRBV5-4; 8 positions match TRBD1. This CDR3 region has 13 residues. Germline V gene lookup returns CDR1 SGHNT and CDR2 YYREEE (reference sequence). J was trimmed by 6 bases and V by 4 bases; bases with no gene match: 4. Written as DNA, the CDR3 is TGTGCCAGCAGCCGGGGACAGGTCGATACGCAGTATTTT. The encoded protein is CASSRGQVDTQYF. The full variable domain, its missing parts supplied by reference TRBV5-4 and TRBJ2-3, is ETGVTQSPTHLIKTRGQQVTLRCSSQSGHNTVSWYQQALGQGPQFIFQYYREEENGRGNFPPRFSGLQFPNYSSELNVNALELDDSALYLCASSRGQVDTQYFGPGTRLTVL.

This chain joins TRBV5-8 and TRBJ1-1; 12 positions agree with TRBD1. CDR1 is SGHTS, CDR2 YDEGEE, per germline. The CDR3 is 14 amino acids. V was pared by 4 bases and J by 3 bases, with 1 base of the junction left unmatched. CDR3 loop: CASSGTGGYTEAFF. The CDR3 DNA follows: TGTGCCAGCAGCGGGACAGGGGGCTACACTGAAGCTTTCTTT.

The gene calls are TRBV9 and TRBJ1-6; D possibly corresponds to TRBD1 (6 bases). Germline CDR1 reads SGDLS; CDR2 reads YYNGEE. The CDR3 has 15 residues. Between the trimmed V and J ends, which lost 0 bases and 9 bases, there was a span of 13 bases. CDR3 in amino acids: CASSVGGGGSSPLHF. The CDR3 DNA follows: TGTGCCAGCAGCGTAGGAGGGGGGGGGAGTTCACCCCTCCACTTT.

This chain uses TRBV5-1 with TRBJ1-1, with a possible D match to TRBD1 (5 bases). CDR1 is SGHRS, CDR2 YFSETQ, per germline. CDR3 length: 13 amino acids. V was clipped by 6 bases and J by 2 bases, with 11 bases between them. CDR3 residues: CASKEGENTEAFF. Here the CDR3 DNA reads TGCGCCAGCAAGGAAGGGGAAAACACTGAAGCTTTCTTT. Supplemented by reference TRBV5-1 and TRBJ1-1, the full variable domain reads KAGVTQTPRYLIKTRGQQVTLSCSPISGHRSVSWYQQTPGQGLQFLFEYFSETQRNKGNFPGRFSGRQFSNSRSEMNVSTLELGDSALYLCASKEGENTEAFFGQGTRLTVV.

The chain has TRBV7-9 and TRBJ2-7; tentative D call: TRBD1 (6 bases). Germline CDR1 and CDR2: SEHNR and FQNEAQ (reference sequence). The CDR3 runs 15 residues. V lost 6 bases and J 1 base, leaving 16 bases between the germline ends. In DNA form, the CDR3 reads TGTGCCAGCAGTACAACCGGGACACCGTCCTACGAGCAGTACTTC. Translated, it gives CASSTTGTPSYEQYF.

This chain joins TRBV11-1 and TRBJ2-1; D is undetermined. Trimming removed 7 bases from V and 4 bases from J, with 11 bases in between. The CDR3 sequence is 13 residues long. Looked up from germline, CDR1 is SGHAT and CDR2 is FQDESV (reference sequence). CDR3 sequence: CASTNTVYNEQFF. The CDR3 DNA reads as TGTGCCAGCACCAACACAGTTTACAATGAGCAGTTCTTC.

The rearrangement joins TRBV6-5 to TRBJ1-6; a possible D gene is TRBD1 (5 bases). The ends were cut back, 4 bases at V and 7 bases at J, with 11 bases in the middle. The germline gives CDR1 MNHEY, CDR2 SVGAGI. The CDR3 totals 14 residues. The CDR3 here is CASSWGGDNSPLHF. CDR3 DNA sequence: TGTGCCAGCAGTTGGGGGGGAGACAATTCACCCCTCCACTTT.

CDR3 loop: CASSLVTGDGNTIYF. The DNA for the CDR3 is TGTGCCAGCAGCTTAGTGACAGGGGACGGAAACACCATATATTTT. V usage is TRBV7-6 and J usage is TRBJ1-3; 8 positions agree with TRBD1. The CDR3 consists of 15 residues. V was clipped by 1 base and J by 4 bases; unmatched bases: 3. Per germline, CDR1 SGHVS and CDR2 FNYEAQ.

V gene TRBV24-1 combines with J gene TRBJ2-7; 9 positions agree with TRBD2. This CDR3 contains 14 residues. V was pared by 6 bases and J by 5 bases, with 7 bases of the junction left unmatched. The germline V gene encodes CDR1 KGHDR and CDR2 SFDVKD. CDR3 in amino acids: CATSQRGDYNEQYF. The CDR3 DNA reads TGTGCCACCAGTCAGCGGGGGGACTATAACGAGCAGTACTTC.

J is TRBJ2-7 and V is TRBV9; 7 bases are a match to TRBD2. Germline CDR1 SGDLS, CDR2 YYNGEE. J gave up 6 bases and V 4 bases, and 13 bases lay outside the gene matches. This CDR3 is 15 amino acids long. The chain's CDR3 is CASSPGTTLNSEQYF. The CDR3 DNA reads as TGTGCCAGCAGCCCTGGGACTACTTTGAACTCCGAGCAGTACTTC.

The genes are TRBV5-1 and TRBJ1-6; D is perhaps TRBD1 (6 bases). Germline CDR1 reads SGHRS; CDR2 reads YFSETQ. CDR3 length: 16 amino acids. The V and J ends lost 5 bases and 10 bases respectively, with 22 bases between them. The CDR3 reads CASSLLSRGVKSPLHF. The CDR3 DNA is TGCGCCAGCAGTCTTCTCTCCAGGGGAGTAAAATCACCCCTCCACTTT.